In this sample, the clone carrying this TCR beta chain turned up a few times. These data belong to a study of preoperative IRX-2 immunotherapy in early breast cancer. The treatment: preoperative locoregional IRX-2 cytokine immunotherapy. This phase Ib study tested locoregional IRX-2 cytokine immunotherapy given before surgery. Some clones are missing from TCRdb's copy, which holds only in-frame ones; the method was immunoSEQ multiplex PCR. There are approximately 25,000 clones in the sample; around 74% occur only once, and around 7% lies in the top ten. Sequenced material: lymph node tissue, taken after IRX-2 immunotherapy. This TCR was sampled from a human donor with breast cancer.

CDR3 coding DNA: TGTGCCAGCAGATTCCAGGGGGCAGGAGACGAGCAGTACTTC. As protein: CASRFQGAGDEQYF. This sequence joins TRBV6-8 and TRBJ2-7, with 8 bases identical to TRBD1. V was clipped by 6 bases and J by 5 bases; unmatched bases: 9. Per the germline V gene, CDR1 is MNHGY and CDR2 is SAAAGT. This CDR3 is 14 amino acids long.